The 29 T cell receptor beta chains in this list originate from one sample, sequenced in a study of cytomegalovirus exposure and HLA in healthy donors. The PCR had 60 Vbeta and 13 Jbeta primers. Data came from immunoSEQ multiplex PCR; TCRdb stores just in-frame clones and leaves some out. The data hold 100,000 to 150,000 clones, with roughly three quarters observed a single time. Sequencing was done on a sample of PBMCs. The source of these receptors is a woman aged 60-70 years in good health and CMV-seronegative.

This clone was observed a single time. The rearrangement uses TRBV2 and TRBJ2-7; 9 nucleotides agree with TRBD2. Per germline, CDR1 SNHLY and CDR2 FYNNEI. This CDR3 spans 15 amino acids. Trimming took 6 bases from V and 0 from J; bases not matched to a gene: 6. The CDR3 sequence: CASRVAGDLSYEQYF. The CDR3 DNA sequence: TGTGCCAGCAGGGTAGCGGGGGACCTCTCCTACGAGCAGTACTTC.

The CDR3 sequence: CASSLGQGARVSRINEQFF. The CDR3 DNA reads TGTGCCAGCTCACTCGGACAGGGGGCTCGAGTTTCTCGGATCAATGAGCAGTTCTTC. The rearrangement uses TRBV18 and TRBJ2-1; 11 bases are a match to TRBD1. CDR1 and CDR2 from the germline V gene are KGHSH and LQKENI. This CDR3 is 19 amino acids long. With 4 bases clipped from V and 6 bases from J, the junction kept 17 bases outside the gene matches.

CDR3 DNA sequence: TGTGCCAGCAGTTCGAGACTAGAATTTGAGCAGTTCTTC. This sequence encodes CASSSRLEFEQFF. The chain is built from TRBV27 and TRBJ2-1; D perhaps matches TRBD2 (6 bases). The CDR3 consists of 13 residues. Germline V gene data show CDR1 as MNHEY and CDR2 as SMNVEV (reference sequence). Trimming shortened V by 4 bases and J by 9 bases, and 13 bases separated the two germline ends.

V and J are TRBV2 and TRBJ2-7; D is uncertain. There are 14 residues in the CDR3. Germline V gene data show CDR1 as SNHLY and CDR2 as FYNNEI. Trimming left V 6 bases short and J 0 bases short, with 12 bases between. CDR3 residues: CASRNEERSYEQYF. The CDR3 DNA is TGTGCCAGCAGGAATGAAGAGCGCTCCTACGAGCAGTACTTC.

The chain carries TRBV29-1 and TRBJ2-7; D is perhaps TRBD1 (7 bases). The CDR3 consists of 15 residues. In germline, CDR1 is SQVTM, CDR2 ANQGSEA. Trimming shortened V by 1 base and J by 4 bases, and 17 bases separated the two germline ends. The DNA of the CDR3 is TGCAGCGTTGAAGTTCGGCAGGGGGGAGCATACGAGCAGTACTTC. Translated: CSVEVRQGGAYEQYF.

The rearrangement links TRBV28 to TRBJ2-7; D unresolved. With 8 bases removed from V and 6 bases from J, the gap between germline ends came to 8 bases. CDR3 size: 10 residues. CDR1 is MDHEN and CDR2 is SYDVKM in the germline V gene. CDR3 sequence: CASGQVEQYF. CDR3 sequence (DNA): TGTGCCAGCGGTCAGGTCGAGCAGTACTTC.

The chain uses TRBV7-9 and TRBJ1-5; no reliable D call. CDR3 size: 14 residues. CDR1 and CDR2 from the germline V gene are SEHNR and FQNEAQ (reference sequence). Trimming removed 5 bases at V and 3 bases at J, with 11 bases between. The CDR3: CASSKIGDNQPQHF. For the CDR3, the DNA is TGTGCCAGCAGCAAGATCGGGGACAATCAGCCCCAGCATTTT.

The rearrangement joins TRBV7-8 to TRBJ2-5; 12 bases align to TRBD2. Germline V gene sequence: CDR1 SGHVS, CDR2 FQNEAQ. The CDR3 runs to 16 residues. The V and J ends lost 3 bases and 5 bases, in that order; junction bases with no gene match: 7. The CDR3 loop reads CASSFGLAGRGETQYF. The CDR3 nucleotides read TGTGCCAGCAGCTTCGGACTAGCGGGAAGAGGGGAGACCCAGTACTTC.

V and J are TRBV9 and TRBJ1-3; 10 nucleotides line up with TRBD1. The CDR3 consists of 16 residues. The ends lost 3 bases at V and 4 bases at J; junction bases unmatched: 7. Germline loops: CDR1 SGDLS, CDR2 YYNGEE. CDR3 sequence (DNA): TGTGCCAGCAGCGGAGGGACAGGGGATATCGGAAACACCATATATTTT. Translation gives CASSGGTGDIGNTIYF.

The rearrangement uses TRBV7-9 and TRBJ2-3, with D perhaps matching TRBD2 (5 bases). The CDR3 sequence is 15 residues long. With 5 bases removed from V and 2 bases from J, the gap between germline ends came to 14 bases. Looked up from germline, CDR1 is SEHNR and CDR2 is FQNEAQ (reference sequence). The CDR3 here is CASSDGMEFTDTQYF. As DNA, the CDR3 is TGTGCCAGCAGCGACGGGATGGAGTTCACAGATACGCAGTATTTT.

A few counts support this clone. The CDR3 protein is CASSMTSGSFETQYF. The CDR3, as DNA: TGTGCCAGTAGTATGACTAGCGGGAGCTTTGAGACCCAGTACTTC. V and J are TRBV19 and TRBJ2-5; 12 bases are a match to TRBD2. Losses at the gene ends were 3 bases for V and 5 bases for J; bases not matched to a gene: 4. The CDR3 consists of 15 residues. The germline V gene encodes CDR1 LNHDA and CDR2 SQIVND (reference sequence).

The rearrangement uses TRBV27 and TRBJ2-1, with 9 nucleotides matching TRBD2. Germline CDR1 MNHEY, CDR2 SMNVEV (reference sequence). The CDR3 covers 15 residues. Trimming took 6 bases from V and 9 from J; bases not matched to a gene: 12. For the CDR3, the DNA is TGTGCCAGCAGCCCCGGGACTAGCTTTCGAGGTGAGCAGTTCTTC. It codes for CASSPGTSFRGEQFF.

This clone appeared a few times. The chain carries TRBV5-6 and TRBJ2-1, with D perhaps matching TRBD1 (5 bases). Germline-derived CDR1 and CDR2 are SGHDT and YYEEEE. Trimming stripped 6 bases from V and 13 bases from J, with 23 bases between. CDR3 size: 14 residues. CDR3 protein: CASTPSGIRTKQFF. The CDR3 nucleotides are TGTGCCAGCACCCCATCCGGCATCCGGACAAAACAGTTCTTC.

This clone was seen a few times. V is TRBV29-1 and J is TRBJ2-1; 7 positions match TRBD1. This CDR3 spans 13 amino acids. Germline V gives CDR1 SQVTM, CDR2 ANQGSEA. V shed 4 bases and J 9 bases; nucleotides not matched to a gene: 9. As DNA, the CDR3 is TGCAGCGTTGCACAGGGGCCCTCCGGTGAGCAGTTCTTC. Amino acid sequence: CSVAQGPSGEQFF.

The chain uses TRBV7-9 and TRBJ1-4, with TRBD1 identical over 11 bases. This CDR3 has 16 amino acids. With 5 bases clipped from V and 8 bases from J, the junction kept 10 bases outside the gene matches. CDR1 SEHNR and CDR2 FQNEAQ come from the germline V gene (reference sequence). CDR3 nucleotide sequence: TGTGCCAGCAGCAGACGAAGGGACAGGGGGGAAGAAAAACTGTTTTTT. Amino acids: CASSRRRDRGEEKLFF.

This sequence joins TRBV5-1 and TRBJ1-1, with D possibly matching TRBD1 (6 bases). V lost 4 bases and J 8 bases, leaving 9 bases between the germline ends. The CDR3 has 11 residues. Germline V gene data show CDR1 as SGHRS and CDR2 as YFSETQ. CDR3 coding DNA: TGCGCCAGCAGCCAAACAGGGGAAGCTTTCTTT. As protein: CASSQTGEAFF.

The chain has TRBV27 and TRBJ2-5; 12 bases map to TRBD2. The closer fit of TRBJ2-7 to the DNA end suggests the J call may be wrong. CDR1 is MNHEY and CDR2 is SMNVEV in the germline V gene (reference sequence). The CDR3 has 16 residues. For the CDR3, the DNA is TGTGCCAGCAGTCCCCGACTAGCGGGAGCCTACTACGAGCAGTACTTC. As protein: CASSPRLAGAYYEQYF.

This clone appeared a few times. This chain connects TRBV7-3 to TRBJ1-1; no firm D call. Germline loops: CDR1 SGHTA, CDR2 FQGTGA. V lost 3 bases and J lost 0, with 5 bases in between. This CDR3 comprises 13 residues. CDR3 DNA: TGTGCCAGCAGCTTCACAGTGAACACTGAAGCTTTCTTT. It codes for CASSFTVNTEAFF. Filled out from reference TRBV7-3 and TRBJ1-1, the complete variable domain reads GAGVSQTPSNKVTEKGKYVELRCDPISGHTALYWYRQSLGQGPEFLIYFQGTGAADDSGLPNDRFFAVRPEGSVSTLKIQRTERGDSAVYLCASSFTVNTEAFFGQGTRLTVV.

Only a few counts were recorded for this clone. The chain links TRBV19 to TRBJ1-5; D gene ambiguous. The germline V gene encodes CDR1 LNHDA and CDR2 SQIVND (reference sequence). The CDR3 is 14 residues long. Trimming stripped 6 bases from V and 0 bases from J, with 9 bases between. CDR3 DNA: TGTGCCAGTAGATCCGGAGCTAGCAATCAGCCCCAGCATTTT. This translates into CASRSGASNQPQHF.

The chain uses TRBV18 and TRBJ2-7; 10 bases are a match to TRBD2. The CDR3 runs to 16 residues. V gave up 5 bases and J gave up 6 bases; unmatched junction bases: 13. Germline assignment: CDR1 KGHSH and CDR2 LQKENI. The CDR3 region has the DNA TGTGCCAGCTCAATAGACAGGGGAACTAGCGGGATCGAGCAGTACTTC. Residues: CASSIDRGTSGIEQYF.

This clone was seen only a few times. This chain joins TRBV7-3 and TRBJ2-6; weak D call: TRBD1 (6 bases). CDR3 length equals 15 residues. Germline CDR1 is SGHTA and CDR2 is FQGTGA. The V and J ends lost 5 bases and 2 bases respectively, with 10 bases between them. The CDR3 nucleotides are TGTGCCAGCAGCCTGGACAGAACTGGGGCCAACGTCCTGACTTTC. Protein sequence: CASSLDRTGANVLTF.

This clone has only one observation. The chain joins TRBV20-1 to TRBJ2-5, with D possibly matching TRBD2 (5 bases). The CDR3 is made up of 11 amino acids. In germline, CDR1 is DFQATT, CDR2 SNEGSKA (reference sequence). The ends were cut back, 5 bases at V and 1 base at J, with 5 bases in the middle. The CDR3 reads CSAGLQETQYF. The CDR3 DNA is TGCAGTGCTGGACTCCAAGAGACCCAGTACTTC.

About this clone: The identical CDR3 is also encoded by other nucleotide sequences in the sample. V gene TRBV5-4 combines with J gene TRBJ2-1; 8 bases are shared with TRBD2. V was pared by 4 bases and J by 7 bases, with 16 bases of the junction left unmatched. The germline V gene encodes CDR1 SGHNT and CDR2 YYREEE (reference sequence). The CDR3 is 17 amino acids. CDR3: CASSRLNSAGGLNEQFF. CDR3 in DNA: TGTGCCAGCAGCCGGCTAAATTCGGCGGGAGGACTAAATGAGCAGTTCTTC.

This sequence joins TRBV29-1 and TRBJ2-1; 8 nucleotides match TRBD1. With V trimmed by 8 bases and J by 4 bases, 10 bases remained unmatched. The CDR3 length is 14 residues. Germline-derived CDR1 and CDR2 are SQVTM and ANQGSEA. The CDR3 coding sequence is TGCAGCAGCGAGGGGGACAGGAATTACAATGAGCAGTTCTTC. Translating it yields CSSEGDRNYNEQFF.

V and J are TRBV9 and TRBJ1-2, with unresolved D. Germline-derived CDR1 and CDR2 are SGDLS and YYNGEE. The V end lost 0 bases, the J end lost 5 bases, and 17 bases lay between the germline ends. This CDR3 has 16 residues. CDR3 nucleotide sequence: TGTGCCAGCAGCGTAGGGTCTAGCCTAAGATCATATGGCTACACCTTC. This sequence encodes CASSVGSSLRSYGYTF.

V gene TRBV7-3 combines with J gene TRBJ2-3, with TRBD2 as a possible D gene (5 bases). The CDR3 is 14 residues long. Germline V gene sequence: CDR1 SGHTA, CDR2 FQGTGA. Trimming left V 2 bases short and J 2 bases short, with 8 bases between. The DNA of the CDR3 is TGTGCCAGCAGCTTAGTGGGAGTCACAGATACGCAGTATTTT. It is translated as CASSLVGVTDTQYF.

The chain uses TRBV30 and TRBJ1-4; a possible D gene is TRBD1 (6 bases). The V gene lost 4 bases and the J gene lost 5 bases, with 14 bases spanning the gap. This CDR3 region has 14 residues. Germline V CDR1 and CDR2: GTSNPN, SVGIG (reference sequence). In nucleotides, the CDR3 is TGTGCCTGGACACCGGGACACGGGAATGAAAAACTGTTTTTT. It specifies CAWTPGHGNEKLFF.

The chain carries TRBV5-1 and TRBJ2-3; a weak D match, TRBD1 (5 bases). The CDR3 loop spans 15 amino acids. Germline V lookup: CDR1 SGHRS, CDR2 YFSETQ. V lost 0 bases and J 5 bases, leaving 13 bases between the germline ends. CDR3 in amino acids: CASSLEGHQGDTQYF. The CDR3 DNA sequence: TGCGCCAGCAGCTTGGAAGGCCATCAGGGAGATACGCAGTATTTT.

This clone came up once. The chain is built from TRBV5-1 and TRBJ1-1; 7 bases agree with TRBD1. Germline CDR1 SGHRS, CDR2 YFSETQ. With V trimmed by 4 bases and J by 4 bases, 13 bases remained unmatched. The CDR3 is made up of 16 amino acids. In DNA form, the CDR3 reads TGCGCCAGCAGCCAACAGGGGATACCTTCGGGCACTGAAGCTTTCTTT. It is translated as CASSQQGIPSGTEAFF. The full variable domain, with the rest looked up from reference TRBV5-1 and TRBJ1-1, is KAGVTQTPRYLIKTRGQQVTLSCSPISGHRSVSWYQQTPGQGLQFLFEYFSETQRNKGNFPGRFSGRQFSNSRSEMNVSTLELGDSALYLCASSQQGIPSGTEAFFGQGTRLTVV.